Shown below are 19 T cell receptor beta chains from a single sample sequenced in a study of blood T cell repertoires in COVID-19. The protocol was immunoSEQ multiplex PCR, while the TCRdb copy is restricted to in-frame clones and leaves out a portion. The repertoire holds some 300,000 clones, with around four fifths as singletons. The sequenced material came from peripheral blood. These receptors were taken from a woman aged 50 to 60 with active or convalescent COVID-19.

The gene calls are TRBV9 and TRBJ2-3; the D gene is possibly TRBD1 (6 bases). Germline CDR1 SGDLS, CDR2 YYNGEE. Trimming took 0 bases from V and 4 from J, leaving 9 bases between them. There are 14 residues in the CDR3. CDR3 region: CASSVATGSDTQYF. The CDR3 DNA reads as TGTGCCAGCAGCGTAGCAACAGGGTCAGATACGCAGTATTTT.

The rearrangement joins TRBV5-1 to TRBJ2-5; the match to TRBD2 covers 12 bases. Germline trimming cut 1 base from V and 1 base from J; bases unmatched to any gene: 2. The CDR3 is made up of 16 amino acids. Germline loops: CDR1 SGHRS, CDR2 YFSETQ. The CDR3 reads CASSLTSGRTQETQYF. CDR3 in DNA: TGCGCCAGCAGCTTGACTAGCGGGAGGACCCAAGAGACCCAGTACTTC.

The chain joins TRBV19 to TRBJ1-1; 10 positions agree with TRBD1. CDR1 LNHDA and CDR2 SQIVND come from the germline V gene (reference sequence). The CDR3 sequence is 14 residues long. J was trimmed by 5 bases and V by 7 bases; bases with no gene match: 7. The CDR3 region is CASTLTGGRTEAFF. The CDR3 DNA is TGTGCCAGTACCTTGACAGGGGGCAGGACTGAAGCTTTCTTT.

This clone showed up just a few times. J is TRBJ1-2 and V is TRBV7-9; 7 nucleotides line up with TRBD1. The CDR3 runs to 15 residues. Germline trimming cut 3 bases from V and 8 bases from J; bases unmatched to any gene: 12. From germline, CDR1 is SEHNR and CDR2 FQNEAQ (reference sequence). The CDR3 DNA reads as TGTGCCAGCAGCTTTTCAAAAAACAGGGGAAACGGCTACACCTTC. This gives the protein CASSFSKNRGNGYTF.

This clone was seen a handful of times. V is TRBV7-8 and J is TRBJ2-7; a weak D match, TRBD2 (6 bases). V shed 0 bases and J shed 4 bases, with 10 bases lying between them. The CDR3 loop spans 14 amino acids. CDR1 and CDR2 (germline): SGHVS, FQNEAQ. Written as DNA, the CDR3 is TGTGCCAGCAGCTTAGCTGGCGGGACTTACGAGCAGTACTTC. Its translation: CASSLAGGTYEQYF.

This clone has only a few counts. This CDR3 reads CASGRGTGEGETQYF. CDR3 DNA: TGTGCTAGTGGCCGTGGGACAGGGGAAGGAGAGACCCAGTACTTC. The V and J genes are TRBV12-5 and TRBJ2-5, with 10 bases identical to TRBD1. V shed 6 bases and J 4 bases; nucleotides not matched to a gene: 8. CDR3 length: 15 amino acids. Germline CDR1 and CDR2: LGHNT and FRNRAP.

The chain carries TRBV5-1 and TRBJ2-3; D possibly corresponds to TRBD2 (6 bases). Trimming took off 4 bases at V and 0 bases at J, with 12 bases between the two ends. Germline values: CDR1 SGHRS, CDR2 YFSETQ. The CDR3 loop spans 15 amino acids. CDR3 DNA sequence: TGCGCCAGCAGCGTAGCGGACCGGAGCACAGATACGCAGTATTTT. Protein: CASSVADRSTDTQYF.

In nucleotides, the CDR3 is TGTGCCAGCAGTACTCGGGGGGCGTACGAGCAGTACTTC. Amino acids: CASSTRGAYEQYF. J is TRBJ2-7 and V is TRBV12-3 or TRBV12-4, with D possibly matching TRBD2 (7 bases). The CDR3 covers 13 residues. Trimming removed 5 bases at V and 4 bases at J, with 12 bases between.

The chain links TRBV10-3 to TRBJ1-2; TRBD1 aligns across 7 bases. V shed 8 bases and J 6 bases; nucleotides not matched to a gene: 18. This CDR3 is 16 amino acids long. Germline-derived CDR1 and CDR2 are ENHRY and SYGVKD. The CDR3 reads CAIAGQGEGIVHGYTF. The CDR3 DNA follows: TGTGCCATCGCCGGTCAGGGGGAAGGGATTGTTCATGGCTACACCTTC.

The chain couples TRBV5-1 to TRBJ2-1; 7 nucleotides agree with TRBD1. CDR3 size: 13 residues. Per the germline V gene, CDR1 is SGHRS and CDR2 is YFSETQ. J gave up 7 bases and V 1 base, and 2 bases lay outside the gene matches. The CDR3 sequence is CASSLQQGNEQFF. In DNA form, the CDR3 reads TGCGCCAGCAGCTTGCAACAGGGGAATGAGCAGTTCTTC.

A note on this clone: Compared with germline, one end of the junction differs, possibly owing to a read error. The genes are TRBV7-2 and TRBJ2-5, with a possible D match to TRBD2 (5 bases). The CDR3 sequence is 15 residues long. CDR1 is SGHTA and CDR2 is FQGNSA in the germline V gene. The CDR3 region has the DNA TGTGCCAGCAGCCCCCGACTGGGGAGAGCACGTAGGCCGGACTTC. It encodes CASSPRLGRARRPDF.

The rearrangement uses TRBV29-1 and TRBJ1-1; a weak D match, TRBD1 (5 bases). The CDR3 runs to 13 residues. The germline gives CDR1 SQVTM, CDR2 ANQGSEA. Trimming cost V 3 bases and J 4 bases, with 12 bases left between them. CDR3 coding DNA: TGCAGCGTTGATGGGGCTTTGGGCACTGAAGCTTTCTTT. Translation: CSVDGALGTEAFF.

This chain uses TRBV6-5 with TRBJ1-3; D is perhaps TRBD1 (5 bases). CDR1 and CDR2 (germline): MNHEY, SVGAGI. The CDR3 runs 14 residues. Trimming left V 6 bases short and J 3 bases short, with 12 bases between. The CDR3 spells CASSQGSFGNTIYF. The CDR3, as DNA: TGTGCCAGCAGCCAGGGTTCGTTTGGAAACACCATATATTTT.

The chain has TRBV13 and TRBJ2-7; TRBD2 might be the D (5 bases). The CDR3 is made up of 15 amino acids. The germline gives CDR1 PRHDT, CDR2 FYEKMQ (reference sequence). V lost 4 bases and J lost 7, with 20 bases in between. The CDR3 reads CASSSGGHHPGEQYF. In DNA, the CDR3 is TGTGCCAGCAGCTCGGGCGGGCACCACCCGGGGGAGCAGTACTTC.

The genes are TRBV11-2 and TRBJ1-6; perhaps TRBD1 as D (6 bases). There are 15 residues in the CDR3. Germline CDR1 reads SGHAT; CDR2 reads FQNNGV. V gave up 5 bases and J gave up 6 bases, with 14 bases separating them. The CDR3 nucleotides read TGTGCCAGCAGCCCCCACAGGGCGGGTAATTCACCCCTCCACTTT. It is translated as CASSPHRAGNSPLHF.

The J gene is TRBJ1-4, the V gene TRBV12-5; D is ambiguous. V was clipped by 6 bases and J by 7 bases, with 15 bases between them. CDR3 length: 14 amino acids. Germline V gene data show CDR1 as LGHNT and CDR2 as FRNRAP. This chain's CDR3 is CASGSGVGREKLFF. For the CDR3, the DNA is TGTGCTAGTGGAAGCGGGGTAGGGCGTGAAAAACTGTTTTTT.

With respect to this clone: This specimen includes other DNA sequences encoding the same CDR3. The chain employs TRBV28 and TRBJ2-1; D call uncertain. The CDR3 has 12 residues. In germline, CDR1 is MDHEN, CDR2 SYDVKM. V lost 2 bases to trimming and J lost 4 bases, with 3 bases between them. This chain's CDR3 is CASSLLYNEQFF. The DNA for the CDR3 is TGTGCCAGCAGTTTACTGTACAATGAGCAGTTCTTC. Full variable domain (rest looked up from reference TRBV28 and TRBJ2-1): DVKVTQSSRYLVKRTGEKVFLECVQDMDHENMFWYRQDPGLGLRLIYFSYDVKMKEKGDIPEGYSVSREKKERFSLILESASTNQTSMYLCASSLLYNEQFFGPGTRLTVL.

The V gene is TRBV5-1, the J gene TRBJ2-7, with 8 bases identical to TRBD1. The CDR3 has 16 residues. Looked up from germline, CDR1 is SGHRS and CDR2 is YFSETQ. The V and J ends lost 5 bases and 0 bases, in that order; junction bases with no gene match: 10. CDR3 nucleotides: TGCGCCAGCAGTTGGGTTACGGGACAGGTCTCCTACGAGCAGTACTTC. Its protein is CASSWVTGQVSYEQYF.

The CDR3 nucleotides are TGTGCCAGCAGTTTAGGGGGACTACGTAACAATGAGCAGTTCTTC. It is translated as CASSLGGLRNNEQFF. The rearrangement links TRBV27 to TRBJ2-1, with 7 bases that match TRBD2. V shed 2 bases and J 5 bases; nucleotides not matched to a gene: 6. This CDR3 contains 15 residues. The germline V gene has CDR1 MNHEY and CDR2 SMNVEV (reference sequence).